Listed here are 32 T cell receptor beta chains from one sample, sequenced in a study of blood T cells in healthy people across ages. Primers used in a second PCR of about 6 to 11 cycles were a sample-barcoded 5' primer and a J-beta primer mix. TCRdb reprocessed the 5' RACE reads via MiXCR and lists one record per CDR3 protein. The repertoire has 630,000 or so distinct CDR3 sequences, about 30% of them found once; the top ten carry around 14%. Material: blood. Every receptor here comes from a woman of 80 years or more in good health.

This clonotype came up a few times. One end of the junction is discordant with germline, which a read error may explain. This CDR3 is CASGFLVQNSPLHF. The CDR3 DNA sequence: TGTGCCAGCGGTTTTTTGGTCCAAAATTCACCCCTCCACTTT. V usage is TRBV28 and J usage is TRBJ1-6; D not resolved. CDR1 MDHEN and CDR2 SYDVKM come from the germline V gene. The CDR3 loop spans 14 amino acids.

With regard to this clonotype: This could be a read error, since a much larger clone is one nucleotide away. The CDR3 loop reads CASSDSLGEQYF. The CDR3 nucleotides are TGTGCTAGCAGCGATTCTTTGGGTGAGCAGTACTTC. The J gene is TRBJ2-7, the V gene TRBV7-7; D is undetermined. This CDR3 has 12 residues. From germline, CDR1 is SSHAT and CDR2 FNYEAQ (reference sequence).

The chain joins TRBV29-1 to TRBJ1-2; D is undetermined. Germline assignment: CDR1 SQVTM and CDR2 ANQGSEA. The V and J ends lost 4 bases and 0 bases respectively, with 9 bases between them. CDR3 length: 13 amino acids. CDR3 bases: TGCAGCGTTGGAAGGACCACTAACTATGGCTACACCTTC. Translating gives CSVGRTTNYGYTF.

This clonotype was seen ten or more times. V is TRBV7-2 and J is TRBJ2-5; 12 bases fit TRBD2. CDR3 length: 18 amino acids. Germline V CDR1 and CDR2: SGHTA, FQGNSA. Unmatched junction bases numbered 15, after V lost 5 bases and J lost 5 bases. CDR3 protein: CASSGAPSGGAGFETQYF. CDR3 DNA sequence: TGTGCCAGCAGCGGTGCCCCTAGCGGGGGGGCTGGTTTCGAGACCCAGTACTTC.

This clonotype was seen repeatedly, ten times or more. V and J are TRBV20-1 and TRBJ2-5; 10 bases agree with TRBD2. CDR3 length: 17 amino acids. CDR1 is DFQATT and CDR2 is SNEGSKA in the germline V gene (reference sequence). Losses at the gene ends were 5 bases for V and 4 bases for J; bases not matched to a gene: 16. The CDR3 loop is CSAPPPLAGAEGETQYF. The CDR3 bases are TGCAGTGCTCCGCCCCCTCTAGCGGGGGCTGAGGGAGAGACCCAGTACTTC.

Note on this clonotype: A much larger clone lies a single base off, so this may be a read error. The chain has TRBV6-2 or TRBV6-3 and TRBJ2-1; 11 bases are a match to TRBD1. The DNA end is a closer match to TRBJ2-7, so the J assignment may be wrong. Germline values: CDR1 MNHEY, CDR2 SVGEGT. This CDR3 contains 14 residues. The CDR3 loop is CASSWTGGYNEQYF. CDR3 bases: TGTGCCAGCAGTTGGACAGGGGGCTACAATGAGCAGTACTTC.

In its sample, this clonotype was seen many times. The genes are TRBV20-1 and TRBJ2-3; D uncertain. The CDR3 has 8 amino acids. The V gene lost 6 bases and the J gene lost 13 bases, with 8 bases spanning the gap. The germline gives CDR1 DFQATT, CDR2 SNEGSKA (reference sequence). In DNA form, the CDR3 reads TGCAGTGCCCAAGACGAGTATTTT. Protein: CSAQDEYF.

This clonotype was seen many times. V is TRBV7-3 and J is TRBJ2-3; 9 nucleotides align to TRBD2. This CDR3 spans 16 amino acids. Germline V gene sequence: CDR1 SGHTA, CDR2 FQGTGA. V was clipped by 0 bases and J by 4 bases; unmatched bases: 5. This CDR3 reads CASSLTGGGVPDTQYF. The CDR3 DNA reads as TGTGCCAGCAGCTTAACCGGCGGGGGGGTACCAGATACGCAGTATTTT. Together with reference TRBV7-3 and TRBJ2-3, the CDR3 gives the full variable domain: GAGVSQTPSNKVTEKGKYVELRCDPISGHTALYWYRQSLGQGPEFLIYFQGTGAADDSGLPNDRFFAVRPEGSVSTLKIQRTERGDSAVYLCASSLTGGGVPDTQYFGPGTRLTVL.

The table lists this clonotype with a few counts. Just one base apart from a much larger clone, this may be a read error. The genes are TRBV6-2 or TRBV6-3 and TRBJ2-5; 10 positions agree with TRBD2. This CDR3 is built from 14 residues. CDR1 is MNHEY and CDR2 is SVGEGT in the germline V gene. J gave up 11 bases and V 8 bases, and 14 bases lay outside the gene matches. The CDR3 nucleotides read TGTGCCAGCCGCCCTAGCGGGGGTTTCAATGAGCAGTACTTC. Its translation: CASRPSGGFNEQYF.

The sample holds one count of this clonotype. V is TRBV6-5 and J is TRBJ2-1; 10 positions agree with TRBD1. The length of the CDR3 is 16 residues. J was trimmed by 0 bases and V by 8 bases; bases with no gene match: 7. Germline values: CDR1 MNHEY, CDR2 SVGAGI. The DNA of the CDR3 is TGTGCCAGCCATCCCGGGGACAGGGGCTCCTACAATGAGCAGTTCTTC. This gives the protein CASHPGDRGSYNEQFF.

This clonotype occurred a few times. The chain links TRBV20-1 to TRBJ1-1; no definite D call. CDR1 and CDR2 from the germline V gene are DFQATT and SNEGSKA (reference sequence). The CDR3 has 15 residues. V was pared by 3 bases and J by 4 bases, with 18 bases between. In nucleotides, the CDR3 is TGCAGTGCTAGGCCTTGGACGGGTGCGAGCACTGAAGCTTTCTTT. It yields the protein CSARPWTGASTEAFF.

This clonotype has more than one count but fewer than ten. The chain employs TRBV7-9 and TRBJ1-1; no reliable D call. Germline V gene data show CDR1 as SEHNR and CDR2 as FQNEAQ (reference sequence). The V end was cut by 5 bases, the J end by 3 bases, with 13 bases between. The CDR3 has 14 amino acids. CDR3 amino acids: CASSPNNRDTEAFF. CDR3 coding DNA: TGTGCCAGCAGCCCTAATAACAGAGACACTGAAGCTTTCTTT.

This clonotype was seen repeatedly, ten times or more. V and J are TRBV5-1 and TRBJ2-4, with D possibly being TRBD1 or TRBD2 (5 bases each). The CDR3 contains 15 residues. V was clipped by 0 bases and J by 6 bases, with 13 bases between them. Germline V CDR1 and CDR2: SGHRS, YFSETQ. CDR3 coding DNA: TGCGCCAGCAGCTTGGGGGAAGGGGAGAGAAACATTCAGTACTTC. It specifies CASSLGEGERNIQYF.

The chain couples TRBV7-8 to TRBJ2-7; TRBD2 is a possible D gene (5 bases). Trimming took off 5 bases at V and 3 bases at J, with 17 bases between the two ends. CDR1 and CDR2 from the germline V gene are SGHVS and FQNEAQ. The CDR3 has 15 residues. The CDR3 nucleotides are TGTGCCAGCAGCCCCCTCGCTGGGGAGATCTACGAGCAGTACTTC. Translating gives CASSPLAGEIYEQYF. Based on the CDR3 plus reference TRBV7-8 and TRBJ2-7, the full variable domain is GAGVSQSPRYKVAKRGQDVALRCDPISGHVSLFWYQQALGQGPEFLTYFQNEAQLDKSGLPSDRFFAERPEGSVSTLKIQRTQQEDSAVYLCASSPLAGEIYEQYFGPGTRLTVT.

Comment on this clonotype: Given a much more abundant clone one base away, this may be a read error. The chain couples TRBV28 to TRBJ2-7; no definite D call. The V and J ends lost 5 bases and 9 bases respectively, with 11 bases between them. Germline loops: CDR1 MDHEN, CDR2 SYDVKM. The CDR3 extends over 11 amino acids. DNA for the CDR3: TGTGCCAGCAGTACCAGCCTGACGCAGTACTTC. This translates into CASSTSLTQYF.

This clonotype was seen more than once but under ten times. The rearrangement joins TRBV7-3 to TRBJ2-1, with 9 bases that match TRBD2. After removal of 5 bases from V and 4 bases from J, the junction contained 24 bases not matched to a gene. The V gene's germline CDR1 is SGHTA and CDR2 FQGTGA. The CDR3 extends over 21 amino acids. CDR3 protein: CASSQIPGSSGGLLGYNEQFF. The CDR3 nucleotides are TGTGCCAGCAGCCAAATTCCGGGGAGTAGCGGGGGCCTACTCGGATACAATGAGCAGTTCTTC.

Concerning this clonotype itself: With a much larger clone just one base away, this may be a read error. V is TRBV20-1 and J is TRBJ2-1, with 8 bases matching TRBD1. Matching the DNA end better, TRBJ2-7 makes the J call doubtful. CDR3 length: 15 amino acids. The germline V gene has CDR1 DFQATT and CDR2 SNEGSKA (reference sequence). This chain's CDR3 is CSARDPGRGPNEQYF. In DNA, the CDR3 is TGCAGTGCTAGAGATCCGGGCAGGGGGCCCAATGAGCAGTACTTC.

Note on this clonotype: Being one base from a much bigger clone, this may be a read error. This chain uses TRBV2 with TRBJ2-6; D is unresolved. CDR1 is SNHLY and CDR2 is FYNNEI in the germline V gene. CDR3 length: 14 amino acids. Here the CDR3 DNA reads TGTGCCAGCAAACCTCTGGCTGGGACCAACGTCCTGACTTTC. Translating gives CASKPLAGTNVLTF. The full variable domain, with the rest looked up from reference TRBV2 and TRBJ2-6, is EPEVTQTPSHQVTQMGQEVILRCVPISNHLYFYWYRQILGQKVEFLVSFYNNEISEKSEIFDDQFSVERPDGSNFTLKIRSTKLEDSAMYFCASKPLAGTNVLTFGAGSRLTVL.

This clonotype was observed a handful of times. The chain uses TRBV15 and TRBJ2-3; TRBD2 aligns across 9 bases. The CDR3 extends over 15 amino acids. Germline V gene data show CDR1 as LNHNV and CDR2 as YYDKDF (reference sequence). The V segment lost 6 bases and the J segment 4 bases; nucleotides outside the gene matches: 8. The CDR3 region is CATSYGAGGPDTQYF. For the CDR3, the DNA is TGTGCCACCAGTTACGGGGCGGGGGGGCCAGATACGCAGTATTTT.

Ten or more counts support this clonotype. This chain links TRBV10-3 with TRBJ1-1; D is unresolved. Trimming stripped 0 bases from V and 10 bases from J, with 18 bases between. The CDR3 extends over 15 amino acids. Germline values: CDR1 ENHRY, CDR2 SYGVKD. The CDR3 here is CAISESSFSGWGAFF. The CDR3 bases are TGTGCCATCAGTGAGTCGAGTTTTTCGGGTTGGGGAGCTTTCTTT.

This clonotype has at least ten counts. The DNA for the CDR3 is TGTGCCAGCAGGACGGACAGGGCTGGCTACACCTTC. It codes for CASRTDRAGYTF. The V gene is TRBV6-2 or TRBV6-3, the J gene TRBJ1-2; 8 positions agree with TRBD1. CDR1 MNHEY and CDR2 SVGEGT come from the germline V gene. With 6 bases clipped from V and 7 bases from J, the junction kept 4 bases outside the gene matches. CDR3 length equals 12 residues.

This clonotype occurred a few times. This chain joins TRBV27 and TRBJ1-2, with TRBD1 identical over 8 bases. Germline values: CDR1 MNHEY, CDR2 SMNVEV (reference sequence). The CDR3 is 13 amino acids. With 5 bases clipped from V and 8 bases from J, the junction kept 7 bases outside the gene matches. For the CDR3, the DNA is TGTGCCAGCAGTGCTCAGGGGGCTGGGGGCTACACCTTC. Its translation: CASSAQGAGGYTF.

CDR3 loop: CAWSGLLANYGYTF. The CDR3 region has the DNA TGTGCCTGGAGTGGACTGTTAGCTAACTATGGCTACACCTTC. This sequence joins TRBV30 and TRBJ1-2; D is uncertain. CDR1 and CDR2 (germline): GTSNPN, SVGIG (reference sequence). CDR3 length: 14 residues. V lost 1 base, J lost 0 bases, and 9 bases lay in between.

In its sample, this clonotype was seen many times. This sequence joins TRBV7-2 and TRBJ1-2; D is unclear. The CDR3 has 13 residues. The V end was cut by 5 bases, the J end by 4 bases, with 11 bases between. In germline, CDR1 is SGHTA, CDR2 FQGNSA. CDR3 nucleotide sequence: TGTGCCAGCAGCGCAGTAGGTAGCTATGGCTACACCTTC. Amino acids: CASSAVGSYGYTF.

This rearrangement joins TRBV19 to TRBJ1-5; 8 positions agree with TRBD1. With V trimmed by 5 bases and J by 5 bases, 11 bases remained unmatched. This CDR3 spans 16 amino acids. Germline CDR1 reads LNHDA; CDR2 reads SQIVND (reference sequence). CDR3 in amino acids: CASSRKGQGDYQPQHF. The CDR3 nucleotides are TGTGCCAGTAGTCGGAAAGGACAGGGAGATTATCAGCCCCAGCATTTT.

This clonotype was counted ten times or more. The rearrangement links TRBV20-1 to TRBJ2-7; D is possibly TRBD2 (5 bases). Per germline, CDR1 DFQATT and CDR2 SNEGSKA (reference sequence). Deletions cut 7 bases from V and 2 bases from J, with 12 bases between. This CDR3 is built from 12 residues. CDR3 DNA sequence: TGCAGTGTCGGACGGGGAACCTACGAGCAGTACTTC. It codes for CSVGRGTYEQYF.

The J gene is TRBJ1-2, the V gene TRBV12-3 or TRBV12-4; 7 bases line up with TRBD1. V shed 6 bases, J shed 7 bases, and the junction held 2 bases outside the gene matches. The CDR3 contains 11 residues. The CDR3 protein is CASRAGGGYTF. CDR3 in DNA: TGTGCCAGCAGGGCAGGGGGTGGCTACACCTTC.

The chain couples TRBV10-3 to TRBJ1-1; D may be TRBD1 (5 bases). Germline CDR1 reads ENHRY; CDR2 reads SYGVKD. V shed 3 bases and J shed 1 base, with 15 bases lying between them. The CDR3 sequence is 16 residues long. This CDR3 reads CAISDPKGTPNTEAFF. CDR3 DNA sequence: TGTGCCATCAGTGACCCAAAAGGGACGCCGAACACTGAAGCTTTCTTT.

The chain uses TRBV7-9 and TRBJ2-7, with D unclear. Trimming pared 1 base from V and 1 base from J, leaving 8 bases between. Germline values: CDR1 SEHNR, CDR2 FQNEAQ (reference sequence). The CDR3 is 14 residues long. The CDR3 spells CASSLDSFSYEQYF. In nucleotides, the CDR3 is TGTGCCAGCAGCTTAGACAGTTTTTCCTACGAGCAGTACTTC.

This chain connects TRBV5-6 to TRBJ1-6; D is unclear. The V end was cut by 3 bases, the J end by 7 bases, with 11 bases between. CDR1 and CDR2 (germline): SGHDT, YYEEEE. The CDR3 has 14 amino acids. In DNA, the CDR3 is TGTGCCAGCAGCTGGGAGGGTACCAATTCACCCCTCCACTTT. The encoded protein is CASSWEGTNSPLHF.

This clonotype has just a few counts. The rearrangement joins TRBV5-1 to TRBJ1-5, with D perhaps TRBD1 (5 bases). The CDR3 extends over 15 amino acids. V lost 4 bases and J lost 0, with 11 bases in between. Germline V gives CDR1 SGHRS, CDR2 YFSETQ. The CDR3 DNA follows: TGCGCCAGCAGCCCGGACACCTATAGCAATCAGCCCCAGCATTTT. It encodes CASSPDTYSNQPQHF.

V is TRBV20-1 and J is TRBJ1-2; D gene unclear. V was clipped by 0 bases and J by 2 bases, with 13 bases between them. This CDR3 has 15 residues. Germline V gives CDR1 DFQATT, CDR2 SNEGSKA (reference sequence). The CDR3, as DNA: TGCAGTGCTAGAGATATTGGAGGTTGGAACTATGGCTACACCTTC. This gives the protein CSARDIGGWNYGYTF.